The 6 T cell receptor beta chains presented below share a single source sample, sequenced in a study of spatial heterogeneity in lung cancer. Their antigen targets remain unknown. Study-wide findings and caveats: Counts that tracked tumor mutation counts were those of expanded intratumoral alpha and beta TCRs.

Time point given: sample taken at primary tumor resection. TCRdb ran MiXCR on the 5' RACE reads and lists one entry per CDR3 protein. The top ten clones hold 4.2% of a sample with approximately 8,000 distinct CDR3 sequences, approximately 8.9% of them seen once. The sequencing here drew on lung tumor tissue, taken at surgery. The receptors here all came from a male donor with early-stage non-small cell lung cancer.

Of note for this clonotype: Since the library was made to target alpha chains, this beta chain is a stray read and its abundance is not meaningful. The chain is built from TRBV20-1 and TRBJ2-1, with D unclear. Germline V CDR1 and CDR2: DFQATT, SNEGSKA (reference sequence). V lost 6 bases and J 7 bases, leaving 13 bases between the germline ends. The CDR3 runs 12 residues. The CDR3 bases are TGCAGTGCATCCCAACCCCAAAATGAGCAGTTCTTC. It specifies CSASQPQNEQFF.

By sample share, this clonotype is medium-sized. Since it is a stray read in a library aimed at alpha chains, this beta chain has a size that is not meaningful. The CDR3 DNA reads as TGCAGCGTCACAGGGGGCGCGGGCAATCAGCCCCAGCATTTT. Amino acids: CSVTGGAGNQPQHF. The chain is built from TRBV29-1 and TRBJ1-5; 9 bases line up with TRBD1. The germline V gene has CDR1 SQVTM and CDR2 ANQGSEA. The V gene end was trimmed by 6 bases and the J gene end by 2 bases; junction bases not matched to a gene: 5. The CDR3 is made up of 14 amino acids. Full variable domain (outside the CDR3, taken from reference TRBV29-1 and TRBJ1-5): SAVISQKPSRDICQRGTSLTIQCQVDSQVTMMFWYRQQPGQSLTLIATANQGSEATYESGFVIDKFPISRPNLTFSTLTVSNMSPEDSSIYLCSVTGGAGNQPQHFGDGTRLSIL.

By share, this clonotype counts as medium-sized. This beta chain represents an off-target read in a library built for alpha chains; its size is of limited meaning. V and J are TRBV7-8 and TRBJ1-1; TRBD1 matches at 7 bases. The germline V gene has CDR1 SGHVS and CDR2 FQNEAQ. This CDR3 is built from 14 residues. Trimming cost V 1 base and J 10 bases; bases outside gene matches: 9. The CDR3 region is CASSLGGTVPRAFF. As DNA, the CDR3 is TGTGCCAGCAGCTTAGGGGGGACAGTTCCTCGAGCTTTCTTT. The variable domain in full, with the rest retrieved from reference TRBV7-8 and TRBJ1-1, is GAGVSQSPRYKVAKRGQDVALRCDPISGHVSLFWYQQALGQGPEFLTYFQNEAQLDKSGLPSDRFFAERPEGSVSTLKIQRTQQEDSAVYLCASSLGGTVPRAFFGQGTRLTVV.

By sample fraction, this clonotype is medium-sized. This beta chain came through as a stray read in a library set up for alpha chains, and its size says little. J is TRBJ2-7 and V is TRBV6-1; D is perhaps TRBD2 (5 bases). V gave up 4 bases and J gave up 1 base, with 11 bases separating them. Looked up from germline, CDR1 is MNHNS and CDR2 is SASEGT. The CDR3 totals 14 residues. The CDR3 coding sequence is TGTGCCAGCAGTGTGACCGGGGAGTCCTACGAGCAGTACTTC. Its protein product is CASSVTGESYEQYF.

In its sample, this clonotype was seen once. A library made for alpha chains picked up this beta chain off target, so its size means little. The chain uses TRBV5-6 and TRBJ2-1; 12 bases align to TRBD2. CDR3 length: 14 residues. The V segment lost 5 bases and the J segment 12 bases; nucleotides outside the gene matches: 9. Germline V lookup: CDR1 SGHDT, CDR2 YYEEEE. CDR3 amino acids: CASSSGTSGLGQFF. The CDR3 coding sequence is TGTGCCAGCAGTTCCGGGACTAGCGGGTTAGGGCAGTTCTTC.

This clonotype is medium-sized. This beta chain appears as a stray read in a library generated for alpha chains; its size is not informative. The V gene is TRBV5-4, the J gene TRBJ2-3, with D tentatively TRBD1 or TRBD2 (5 bases each). Germline CDR1 is SGHNT and CDR2 is YYREEE (reference sequence). V shed 1 base and J shed 3 bases, with 12 bases lying between them. This CDR3 region has 15 residues. Here the CDR3 DNA reads TGTGCCAGCAGCTTGCACGGGACGGGTACAGATACGCAGTATTTT. Residues: CASSLHGTGTDTQYF.